These T cell receptor beta chains were read from a single sample in a study of blood T cells in healthy people across ages. TCRdb re-called the 5' RACE reads with MiXCR, one entry per CDR3 protein. The table includes some 1.4 million distinct CDR3 sequences, 42% detected once. Sequencing was carried out using blood. These receptors were collected from a woman aged 18-30 years in good health. CDR3s include the opening cysteine and the closing phenylalanine or tryptophan. Fields, in order: J gene, V gene, CDR3 length, clone size, D gene, CDR3 DNA, CDR3 protein. D genes are given only for firm matches. Rows may omit the clone size; those that give it use once, few, many or a size class.

>TRBJ2-3|TRBV7-9|15|.|TRBD1
TGTGCCAGCAGCACAAGGGACAGGGATGCAGATACGCAGTATTTT
CASSTRDRDADTQYF
>TRBJ2-5|TRBV4-1|16|.|.
TGCGCCAGCAGCCAACCCCTAATGGGGGGCCGGGAGACCCAGTACTTC
CASSQPLMGGRETQYF
>TRBJ2-3|TRBV7-9|16|.|TRBD2
TGTGCCAGCAGCTTACAGAAGACTAGCGGCACAGATACGCAGTATTTT
CASSLQKTSGTDTQYF
>TRBJ1-1|TRBV4-2|16|.|TRBD1
TGTGCCAGCAGCCATTTAGGGGGCGCCCAGAAAAATGAAGCTTTCTTT
CASSHLGGAQKNEAFF
>TRBJ1-3|TRBV20-1|12|.|.
TGCAGCGCAGGATATTCTGGAAACACCATATATTTT
CSAGYSGNTIYF
>TRBJ2-5|TRBV21-1|14|.|.
TGTGCCAGCGGAGACACCACCACAGGGGAGACCCAGTACTTC
CASGDTTTGETQYF
>TRBJ1-4|TRBV7-9|19|.|TRBD1
TGTGCCAGCTGGCCACTTCTGACAGGGGCCGCCTCCGGTGAGGAAAAACTGTTTTTT
CASWPLLTGAASGEEKLFF
>TRBJ2-7|TRBV6-5|16|.|TRBD2
TGTGCCAGCAGTTACTACGAACTAGCGGGGGAGGGGGAGCAGTACTTC
CASSYYELAGEGEQYF
>TRBJ1-5|TRBV12-3/TRBV12-4|15|.|.
TGTGCCAGCAGTGGGGTAACCACCTTCAATCAGCCCCAGCATTTT
CASSGVTTFNQPQHF
>TRBJ2-1|TRBV20-1|15|few|.
TGCAGTGCTAGCGTTGCAGGGGATTTCTACAATGAGCAGTTCTTC
CSASVAGDFYNEQFF
>TRBJ2-1|TRBV7-2|16|.|.
TGTGCCAGCACCCCACCTCCCGGAGGGGGGTACAATGAGCAGTTCTTC
CASTPPPGGGYNEQFF
>TRBJ2-1|TRBV15|18|.|TRBD2
TGTGCCACCAGCGGCGCATTTGGATTCGCGGGAGTGGAGAATGAGCAGTTCTTC
CATSGAFGFAGVENEQFF
>TRBJ2-1|TRBV28|14|many|.
TGTGCCAGCAGTTTTAGGGGCTCCTACAATGAGCAGTTCTTC
CASSFRGSYNEQFF
>TRBJ2-5|TRBV20-1|16|.|TRBD2
TGCAGTGCTAGCGGGCTTTTGAGCGGGGCTGGGGAGACCCAGTACTTC
CSASGLLSGAGETQYF
>TRBJ2-3|TRBV20-1|17|few|TRBD2
TGCAGTGCTACCCTAGTCATGGCTAGCGGGAAGCGAGATACGCAGTATTTT
CSATLVMASGKRDTQYF
>TRBJ1-2|TRBV21-1|16|.|.
TGTGCCAGCAGCAAGGGCCGAGCCTGCTTTGAGGATGGCTACACCTTC
CASSKGRACFEDGYTF
>TRBJ2-3|TRBV11-2|17|.|TRBD1
TGTGCCAGCAGCTTGAGCCCAGGACAGGGGGCGAAAGATACGCAGTATTTT
CASSLSPGQGAKDTQYF
>TRBJ2-5|TRBV7-9|15|few|.
TGTGCCAGCAGCTTTCCTACGGGGTTCGGGGAGACCCAGTACTTC
CASSFPTGFGETQYF
>TRBJ1-2|TRBV2|15|few|.
TGTGCCAGCAGTCGGGGGACAACCTCTAACTATGGCTACACCTTC
CASSRGTTSNYGYTF
>TRBJ2-4|TRBV6-4|21|.|.
TGTGCCAACACATACACCCAAGAAGATCCGGGACAAGGATTGGGATGGAACATTCAGTACTTC
CANTYTQEDPGQGLGWNIQYF
>TRBJ2-1|TRBV3-1|13|.|TRBD1
TGTGCCAGCACCGAACCAGGGGGAGATGAGCAGTTCTTC
CASTEPGGDEQFF
>TRBJ2-1|TRBV10-3|13|.|TRBD2
TGTGCCACCGGACTAGCGGGAGGCAATGAGCAGTTCTTC
CATGLAGGNEQFF
>TRBJ1-3|TRBV9|18|few|.
TGTGCCAGCAGCGTAGCTCCCAGTTTTACGCCATCTGGAAACACCATATATTTT
CASSVAPSFTPSGNTIYF
>TRBJ1-2|TRBV30|16|.|.
TGTGCCTGGAGTGTCCGAGGCAGGACCCACAACTATGGCTACACCTTC
CAWSVRGRTHNYGYTF
>TRBJ1-4|TRBV7-9|14|.|.
TGTGCCAGCAGCCTGACAGCTTACGATGAAAAACTGTTTTTT
CASSLTAYDEKLFF
>TRBJ1-5|TRBV20-1|13|.|.
TGCAGTGCTAGTGTATGGGACAATCAGCCCCAGCATTTT
CSASVWDNQPQHF
>TRBJ2-6|TRBV12-3/TRBV12-4|19|few|.
TGTGCCAGCAGTCCGAAATCGCCAGGGCATGTCTCTGGGGCCAACGTCCTGACTTTC
CASSPKSPGHVSGANVLTF
>TRBJ1-5|TRBV28|17|.|.
TGTGCCAGCAGTCCCCCTGCAGGAGGCTATAGCAATCAGCCCCAGCATTTT
CASSPPAGGYSNQPQHF
>TRBJ2-7|TRBV19|15|.|.
TGTGCCAGTAGGACTTCCCATCTCGGCTCCTACGAGCAGTACTTC
CASRTSHLGSYEQYF
>TRBJ2-3|TRBV4-1|16|many|TRBD2
TGCGCCAGCAGCCAAGCCCTAGCGGGAGGAACAGATACGCAGTATTTT
CASSQALAGGTDTQYF
>TRBJ2-5|TRBV6-5|15|few|.
TGTGCCAGCAGTTACTCAGATAGACTCTCTGGGGAGCAGTACTTC
CASSYSDRLSGEQYF
>TRBJ1-1|TRBV30|10|.|.
TGTGCCTGGGACAGGAACGGGGCTTTCTTT
CAWDRNGAFF
>TRBJ1-1|TRBV6-1|14|.|.
TGTGCTTCATTTCAGTGGGGACACAGAACTGAAGCTTTCTTT
CASFQWGHRTEAFF
>TRBJ1-2|TRBV12-3/TRBV12-4|13|.|TRBD1
TGTGCCAACGGCAGGGGGATTAACTATGGCTACACCTTC
CANGRGINYGYTF
>TRBJ2-6|TRBV12-3/TRBV12-4|14|.|.
TGTGCCAGCAGTTTCCTGGACGTGGCCAACGTCCTGACTTTC
CASSFLDVANVLTF
>TRBJ2-7|TRBV2|13|.|TRBD1
TGTGCCAGCGCTAGACAGGGGGCTTACGAGCAGTACTTC
CASARQGAYEQYF
>TRBJ2-5|TRBV5-1|17|.|TRBD1
TGCGCCAGCAGCTCCAAACCCAAGGACAGGGGGCAAGAGACCCAGTACTTC
CASSSKPKDRGQETQYF
>TRBJ2-2|TRBV7-3|14|.|.
TGTGCCAGCAGCGTGATTAGGGGCGACGGGGAGCTGTTTTTT
CASSVIRGDGELFF
>TRBJ2-1|TRBV3-1|15|.|.
TGTGCCAGCAGCCAAAGGGATTTAGACTACAATGAGCAGTTCTTC
CASSQRDLDYNEQFF
>TRBJ2-3|TRBV10-3|18|few|TRBD1
TGTGCCATCAGTGAGTCCAATGATGGGACAGGGGGTTCAGATACGCAGTATTTT
CAISESNDGTGGSDTQYF
>TRBJ2-7|TRBV4-1|17|.|.
TGCGCCAGCAGCCTAGTCCCGGGACTGGGGAGCTCCTACGAGCAGTACTTC
CASSLVPGLGSSYEQYF
>TRBJ2-5|TRBV6-2/TRBV6-3|14|.|.
TGTGCCAGCACCATCCCCGGCAGACAAGAGACCCAGTACTTC
CASTIPGRQETQYF
>TRBJ2-7|TRBV20-1|16|few|TRBD2
TGCAGTGCTAGTGCTAGCGGGGGGGCAGGCTCCTACGAGCAGTACTTC
CSASASGGAGSYEQYF
>TRBJ2-1|TRBV24-1|16|few|TRBD2
TGTGCCACCAGTGAAGCTGGGACTAGCGGGAGGAATGAGCAGTTCTTC
CATSEAGTSGRNEQFF
>TRBJ1-4|TRBV20-1|13|many|TRBD1
TGCAGCGCTGCCGGGACAGGGAATGAAAAACTGTTTTTT
CSAAGTGNEKLFF
>TRBJ2-5|TRBV6-5|15|.|.
TGTGCCAGCAGAGGGGCAGGGCGTCACCAAGAGACCCAGTACTTC
CASRGAGRHQETQYF
>TRBJ2-2|TRBV7-9|16|.|TRBD2
TGTGCCAGCAGCTTAGCATTCGGACTAGCGACCGCGGAGCTGTTTTTT
CASSLAFGLATAELFF
>TRBJ1-2|TRBV6-5|11|.|.
TGTGCCACCAGACGGGACTATGGCTACACCTTC
CATRRDYGYTF
>TRBJ2-5|TRBV5-1|17|.|TRBD2
TGCGCCAGCAGCTTAAAGCGGACTAGCGGGAGTCAAGAGACCCAGTACTTC
CASSLKRTSGSQETQYF
>TRBJ2-1|TRBV4-1|18|.|.
TGCGCCAGCAGCCAAGAAGGGGCGGGGGCCCCCTCCTACAATGAGCAGTTCTTC
CASSQEGAGAPSYNEQFF
>TRBJ2-3|TRBV9|15|.|.
TGTGCCAGCAGCGTCCACTCTGGGGTCGCAGATACGCAGTATTTT
CASSVHSGVADTQYF
>TRBJ2-7|TRBV6-5|16|.|.
TGTGCCAGCAGTTACTCGAGTCAGACGAGCTCCTACGAGCAGTACTTC
CASSYSSQTSSYEQYF
>TRBJ1-6|TRBV5-6|13|.|TRBD1
TGTGCCAGCACCCCAGGGGGAAATTCACCCCTCCACTTT
CASTPGGNSPLHF
>TRBJ2-3|TRBV7-3|17|.|TRBD2
TGTGCCAGCAGCCCGACGCTTGGGACTAGCGGGTCACATACGCAGTATTTT
CASSPTLGTSGSHTQYF
>TRBJ1-2|TRBV12-3/TRBV12-4|13|.|.
TGTGCCAGCAGCTGTACAGTGACGAGTGGCTACACCTTC
CASSCTVTSGYTF
>TRBJ2-2|TRBV7-2|15|few|.
TGTGCCAGCAGCTTATCTGCTGGGAACACCGGGGAGCTGTTTTTT
CASSLSAGNTGELFF